These T cell receptor beta chains were read from a single sample in a study of T cell responses to AZD1222 COVID-19 vaccine. The table came from immunoSEQ multiplex PCR; TCRdb's copy has only in-frame clones and leaves some out. Of some 83,000 clones listed, about 84% are singletons. The material was peripheral blood, obtained on day 0 of AZD1222 vaccination. All receptors come from an adult in good health. Both conserved end residues are part of each CDR3. The order of the fields is J gene, clone size, V gene, D gene, CDR3 length, CDR3 DNA, CDR3 protein. D genes are given only for firm matches. Some rows have no size entry. The others give once, few or many, or a class for an expanded clone.

>TRBJ2-7|few|TRBV19|-|13
TGTGCCAGTACCTTTGGGCCTCACTACGAGCAGTACTTC
CASTFGPHYEQYF
>TRBJ1-1|-|TRBV5-1|-|14
TGCGCCAGCAGCCCTGACGGAGTGAACACTGAAGCTTTCTTT
CASSPDGVNTEAFF
>TRBJ1-2|-|TRBV9|-|15
TGTGCCAGCAGCGTAGAGCAGGGGTATAACTATGGCTACACCTTC
CASSVEQGYNYGYTF
>TRBJ1-1|few|TRBV20-1|TRBD1|16
TGCAGTGCTAGTTACCCGGGACAGGGCTGGAACACTGAAGCTTTCTTT
CSASYPGQGWNTEAFF
>TRBJ2-6|many|TRBV6-5|-|15
TGTGCCAGTACCCACAGGGTCTCTGGGGCCAACGTCCTGACTTTC
CASTHRVSGANVLTF
>TRBJ1-5|-|TRBV24-1|TRBD1|14
TGTGCCACCGGCGAGACAGGGGGAAATCAGCCCCAGCATTTT
CATGETGGNQPQHF
>TRBJ2-5|once|TRBV5-6|-|16
TGTGCCAGCAGCTTTTATAAGGTTAGGGTTCGAGAGACCCAGTACTTC
CASSFYKVRVRETQYF
>TRBJ2-3|-|TRBV13|TRBD2|16
TGTGCCAGCAGCACCCGGACTAGCGGGGAGTCAGATACGCAGTATTTT
CASSTRTSGESDTQYF
>TRBJ2-7|-|TRBV9|-|14
TGTGCCAGCAGCCCCCAGACTAGTACGGCGGAGCAGTACTTC
CASSPQTSTAEQYF
>TRBJ1-1|-|TRBV25-1|-|14
TGTGCCAGCAGTGCCCAGGGGTTCGATCCTGAAGCTTTCTTT
CASSAQGFDPEAFF
>TRBJ2-3|-|TRBV28|-|14
TGTGCCAGCAGTCTGACGGTTAGCACAGATACGCAGTATTTT
CASSLTVSTDTQYF
>TRBJ1-2|-|TRBV5-4|-|14
TGTGCCAGCAGCTCTGACGGGGGCTATGGTAGCTACACCTTC
CASSSDGGYGSYTF
>TRBJ2-5|-|TRBV5-4|-|14
TGTGCCAGCAGCTGGCCAGGGGAGCGAGAGACCCAGTACTTC
CASSWPGERETQYF